Given below is one T cell receptor beta chain in context. No antigen is known for it. The CDR3 consists of 14 residues. Germline V gene data show CDR1 as MNHEY and CDR2 as SVGAGI. Between the trimmed V and J ends, which lost 7 bases and 1 base, there was a span of 13 bases. Using immunoSEQ multiplex PCR, the repertoire was profiled, and TCRdb retains in-frame clones only, with some absent. The sample yields roughly 110,000 clones, 93% seen once. This entry is derived from a study of siplizumab effects on memory and regulatory T cells. Findings and caveats of the study: Memory cells seemed less diverse than naive T cells, which also seemed major contributors to the alloresponse. Siplizumab significantly decreased alloreactive sequences from unstimulated CD4+ memory cells. No assignable naive or memory phenotype existed for roughly 75-95% of proliferating CD4+ or CD8+ clones.

What was sequenced was non-Treg CD4+ T cells sorted from blood. V usage is TRBV6-5 and J usage is TRBJ1-1; D perhaps matches TRBD1 (5 bases). The sequence derives from a human donor in good health. The CDR3 loop reads CASTGGRGNTEAFF. The CDR3 coding sequence is TGTGCCAGCACCGGGGGACGGGGGAACACTGAAGCTTTCTTT.